Following are 25 T cell receptor beta chains from one sample sequenced in a study of cytomegalovirus exposure and HLA in healthy donors. Amplification used 60 Vbeta primers and 13 Jbeta primers. Sequenced by immunoSEQ multiplex PCR; TCRdb stores in-frame clones only, minus some. Of under 150,000 clones detected, over 60% appear once; the ten largest clones hold about 2%. The sample taken for sequencing was PBMCs. Source of these receptors: a man aged 18 to 29 in good health and CMV-seronegative.

The chain recombines TRBV5-1 with TRBJ2-7, with a weak D call TRBD2 (6 bases). The CDR3 totals 16 residues. V shed 5 bases and J shed 2 bases, with 20 bases lying between them. CDR1 SGHRS and CDR2 YFSETQ come from the germline V gene. The CDR3 here is CASSPTLGLEAYEQYF. The CDR3 nucleotides read TGCGCCAGCAGTCCAACCCTGGGACTCGAGGCCTACGAGCAGTACTTC.

The chain carries TRBV2 and TRBJ2-6; weak D call: TRBD1 (5 bases). V was trimmed by 3 bases and J by 0 bases, leaving 15 bases between them. The CDR3 contains 18 residues. Looked up from germline, CDR1 is SNHLY and CDR2 is FYNNEI. The CDR3 here is CASSEVLTDSSGANVLTF. CDR3 DNA: TGTGCCAGCAGTGAGGTCCTGACAGATAGCTCTGGGGCCAACGTCCTGACTTTC.

V gene TRBV6-5 combines with J gene TRBJ1-2, with a weak D call TRBD1 (5 bases). V was cut by 6 bases and J by 0 bases, with 5 bases left in between. The germline V gene encodes CDR1 MNHEY and CDR2 SVGAGI. The CDR3 consists of 12 residues. DNA for the CDR3: TGTGCCAGCAGGGACACTAACTATGGCTACACCTTC. It encodes CASRDTNYGYTF.

This clone was picked up a small number of times. The chain couples TRBV29-1 to TRBJ1-2; D not certain. V was trimmed by 1 base and J by 2 bases, leaving 8 bases between them. The CDR3 loop spans 13 amino acids. CDR1 and CDR2 from the germline V gene are SQVTM and ANQGSEA. The CDR3 protein is CSVEAGGNYGYTF. DNA for the CDR3: TGCAGCGTTGAAGCTGGAGGGAACTATGGCTACACCTTC. Using reference TRBV29-1 and TRBJ1-2 for the parts outside the CDR3, the full variable domain is SAVISQKPSRDICQRGTSLTIQCQVDSQVTMMFWYRQQPGQSLTLIATANQGSEATYESGFVIDKFPISRPNLTFSTLTVSNMSPEDSSIYLCSVEAGGNYGYTFGSGTRLTVV.

This chain connects TRBV28 to TRBJ1-2; weak D call: TRBD1 (5 bases). V lost 8 bases to trimming and J lost 8 bases, with 18 bases between them. The CDR3 length is 13 residues. CDR1 and CDR2 (germline): MDHEN, SYDVKM. CDR3 nucleotide sequence: TGTGCCAGCGGGGATTTGGGGGGGTGCGGCTACACCTTC. Its protein product is CASGDLGGCGYTF.

The gene calls are TRBV5-8 and TRBJ1-1, with 7 bases identical to TRBD1. J was trimmed by 0 bases and V by 2 bases; bases with no gene match: 1. The CDR3 consists of 14 residues. In germline, CDR1 is SGHTS, CDR2 YDEGEE. The CDR3 bases are TGTGCCAGCAGCTTCGGGACAGTGAACACTGAAGCTTTCTTT. This sequence encodes CASSFGTVNTEAFF.

The chain links TRBV9 to TRBJ1-2, with TRBD1 matching 7 bases. The V gene's germline CDR1 is SGDLS and CDR2 YYNGEE. The CDR3 extends over 14 amino acids. Trimming removed 3 bases from V and 10 bases from J; junction bases left unmatched: 12. The CDR3 loop reads CASSAQQGPSTYTF. Written as DNA, the CDR3 is TGTGCCAGCAGCGCCCAACAGGGGCCTTCAACCTACACCTTC.

The rearrangement links TRBV2 to TRBJ2-7; possibly TRBD1 for D (6 bases). The V and J ends lost 4 bases and 3 bases respectively, with 7 bases between them. This CDR3 region has 12 residues. The germline gives CDR1 SNHLY, CDR2 FYNNEI. The CDR3 is CASSVQGYEQYV. CDR3 coding DNA: TGTGCCAGCAGTGTACAGGGCTACGAGCAGTACGTC.

This chain connects TRBV28 to TRBJ1-2; a possible D gene is TRBD1 (6 bases). The CDR3 length is 12 residues. CDR1 is MDHEN and CDR2 is SYDVKM in the germline V gene. Trimming removed 3 bases at V and 6 bases at J, with 8 bases between. The CDR3 here is CASSLSGDGYTF. The CDR3 DNA is TGTGCCAGCAGTTTGTCAGGGGATGGCTACACCTTC.

The chain employs TRBV5-1 and TRBJ1-5; 7 nucleotides align to TRBD1. The CDR3 covers 15 residues. CDR1 is SGHRS and CDR2 is YFSETQ in the germline V gene. The V gene end was trimmed by 4 bases and the J gene end by 7 bases; junction bases not matched to a gene: 11. The CDR3 nucleotides read TGCGCCAGCAGCGAAGGGGGCGAATGGAGACAGCCCCAGCATTTT. This gives the protein CASSEGGEWRQPQHF.

The chain is built from TRBV10-1 and TRBJ2-3, with a tentative D call TRBD2 (6 bases). In germline, CDR1 is WNHNN, CDR2 SYGVQD (reference sequence). The CDR3 spans 14 residues. V was cut by 5 bases and J by 3 bases, with 12 bases left in between. CDR3 sequence: CASSSGSGTDTQYF. CDR3 in DNA: TGCGCCAGCAGTAGCGGGTCAGGGACAGATACGCAGTATTTT.

The chain uses TRBV5-1 and TRBJ2-5, with TRBD1 as a possible D gene (5 bases). The V gene's germline CDR1 is SGHRS and CDR2 YFSETQ. CDR3 length: 14 amino acids. V lost 0 bases, J lost 4 bases, and 10 bases lay in between. CDR3 residues: CASSLAPQGETQYF. The CDR3 coding sequence is TGCGCCAGCAGCTTGGCCCCGCAGGGAGAGACCCAGTACTTC.

The chain has TRBV6-5 and TRBJ2-7; a possible D gene is TRBD1 (6 bases). V was cut by 2 bases and J by 5 bases, with 19 bases left in between. The CDR3 is made up of 16 amino acids. Germline CDR1 is MNHEY and CDR2 is SVGAGI. The CDR3 DNA follows: TGTGCCAGCAGTTACCTGCCGACAGGACCCTCACACGAGCAGTACTTC. Encoded protein: CASSYLPTGPSHEQYF.

The rearrangement links TRBV14 to TRBJ1-4; D possibly corresponds to TRBD1 (6 bases). V was pared by 4 bases and J by 8 bases, with 17 bases between. Germline V lookup: CDR1 SGHDN, CDR2 FVKESK. The CDR3 consists of 15 residues. CDR3 sequence reads: CASSPRTARGEKLFF. The DNA of the CDR3 is TGTGCCAGCAGCCCGAGGACAGCAAGAGGAGAAAAACTGTTTTTT. The full variable domain, completed using reference TRBV14 and TRBJ1-4, is EAGVTQFPSHSVIEKGQTVTLRCDPISGHDNLYWYRRVMGKEIKFLLHFVKESKQDESGMPNNRFLAERTGGTYSTLKVQPAELEDSGVYFCASSPRTARGEKLFFGSGTQLSVL.

J is TRBJ1-2 and V is TRBV7-3; 7 bases map to TRBD1. Per germline, CDR1 SGHTA and CDR2 FQGTGA. V was pared by 2 bases and J by 5 bases, with 2 bases of the junction left unmatched. The CDR3 spans 13 residues. CDR3 sequence (DNA): TGTGCCAGCAGCTTATACAGGGGATATGGCTACACCTTC. Amino acids: CASSLYRGYGYTF.

About this clone: As the CDR3 is not closed by the conserved phenylalanine or tryptophan, this likely results from a read error. Written as DNA, the CDR3 is TGTGCCAGCAGCAAGGACAGGGCTCAGCCCCAGCATGTT. Translated, it gives CASSKDRAQPQHV. The gene calls are TRBV11-2 and TRBJ1-5; 8 nucleotides align to TRBD1. The germline V gene has CDR1 SGHAT and CDR2 FQNNGV. Trimming cost V 5 bases and J 6 bases; bases outside gene matches: 3. The CDR3 is 13 amino acids.

The genes are TRBV2 and TRBJ1-5; the D gene is possibly TRBD1 (5 bases). The CDR3 sequence is 14 residues long. V lost 7 bases and J 4 bases, leaving 14 bases between the germline ends. Germline-derived CDR1 and CDR2 are SNHLY and FYNNEI. The DNA of the CDR3 is TGTGCCAGCAAACAGGAGTCTACGAATCAGCCCCAGCATTTT. This translates into CASKQESTNQPQHF.

J is TRBJ1-2 and V is TRBV7-2; 7 bases agree with TRBD1. Trimming cost V 2 bases and J 4 bases; bases outside gene matches: 10. Germline CDR1 is SGHTA and CDR2 is FQGNSA. The CDR3 spans 16 residues. The chain's CDR3 is CASSLRDRAVSYGYTF. In DNA, the CDR3 is TGTGCCAGCAGCTTACGCGACAGGGCGGTGAGCTATGGCTACACCTTC.

This clone was recorded once. This chain uses TRBV7-9 with TRBJ2-3, with D maybe TRBD2 (5 bases). The CDR3 has 15 residues. Germline CDR1 and CDR2: SEHNR and FQNEAQ (reference sequence). V dropped 4 bases and J dropped 6 bases, with 17 bases sitting between them. The CDR3 spells CASSSTGLASDTQYF. CDR3 DNA sequence: TGTGCCAGCAGCTCAACTGGGCTAGCCTCGGATACGCAGTATTTT.

The chain uses TRBV14 and TRBJ1-2; tentative D call: TRBD1 (5 bases). CDR3 length equals 13 residues. From germline, CDR1 is SGHDN and CDR2 FVKESK. Deletions cut 1 base from V and 8 bases from J, with 11 bases between. CDR3 region: CASSQARSGGYTF. The CDR3 nucleotides are TGTGCCAGCAGCCAAGCCAGGTCAGGGGGCTACACCTTC.

This chain uses TRBV9 with TRBJ2-1; D is perhaps TRBD2 (7 bases). Per the germline V gene, CDR1 is SGDLS and CDR2 is YYNGEE. V was clipped by 0 bases and J by 4 bases, with 11 bases between them. The length of the CDR3 is 15 residues. The CDR3 nucleotides read TGTGCCAGCAGCGTAGTGAGCGGGACATACAATGAGCAGTTCTTC. Its translation is CASSVVSGTYNEQFF.

The chain joins TRBV7-8 to TRBJ2-1; a possible D gene is TRBD2 (6 bases). V was shortened by 3 bases and J by 0 bases, with 9 bases between the two germline ends. This CDR3 has 15 residues. In germline, CDR1 is SGHVS, CDR2 FQNEAQ. The CDR3 here is CASSFGGVSYNEQFF. In DNA, the CDR3 is TGTGCCAGCAGCTTCGGCGGGGTCTCCTACAATGAGCAGTTCTTC.

The rearrangement links TRBV6-1 to TRBJ1-1, with D possibly matching TRBD1 (5 bases). V lost 7 bases and J lost 0, with 15 bases in between. This CDR3 is built from 15 residues. Germline CDR1 reads MNHNS; CDR2 reads SASEGT. The CDR3 sequence is CASNLRDSVNTEAFF. The CDR3 nucleotides are TGTGCCAGCAACCTCCGGGACTCAGTGAACACTGAAGCTTTCTTT.

This chain connects TRBV11-2 to TRBJ1-1; 10 bases are a match to TRBD1. Germline CDR1 reads SGHAT; CDR2 reads FQNNGV. Trimming cost V 5 bases and J 10 bases; bases outside gene matches: 7. This CDR3 is 13 amino acids long. CDR3 in amino acids: CASSPLGQGGAFF. In DNA, the CDR3 is TGTGCCAGCAGCCCACTAGGACAGGGGGGAGCTTTCTTT.

J is TRBJ1-4 and V is TRBV18; D gene uncertain. CDR1 KGHSH and CDR2 LQKENI come from the germline V gene. The CDR3 is 13 amino acids. Trimming cost V 8 bases and J 7 bases, with 14 bases left between them. The CDR3 DNA is TGTGCCAGCCACAGATCAGATGGTGAAAAACTGTTTTTT. Amino acid sequence: CASHRSDGEKLFF.